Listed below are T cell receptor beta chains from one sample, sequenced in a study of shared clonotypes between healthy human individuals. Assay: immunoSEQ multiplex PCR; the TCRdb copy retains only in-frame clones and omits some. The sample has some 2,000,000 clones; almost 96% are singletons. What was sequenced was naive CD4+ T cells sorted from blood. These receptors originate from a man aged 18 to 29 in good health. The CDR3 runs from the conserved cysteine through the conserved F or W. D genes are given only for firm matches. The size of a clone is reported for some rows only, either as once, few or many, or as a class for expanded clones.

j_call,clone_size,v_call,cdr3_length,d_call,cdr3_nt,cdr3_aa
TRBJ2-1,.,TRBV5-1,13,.,TGCGCCAGCAGCTTGGCAATAAGGGATGAGCAGTTCTTC,CASSLAIRDEQFF
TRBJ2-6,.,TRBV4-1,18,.,TGCGCCAGCAGCCCTGCGGGCCAACGGGGCTCTGGGGCCAACGTCCTGACTTTC,CASSPAGQRGSGANVLTF
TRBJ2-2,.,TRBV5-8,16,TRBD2,TGTGCCAGCAGCTTGTTTCGGGGGGTAAACACCGGGGAGCTGTTTTTT,CASSLFRGVNTGELFF
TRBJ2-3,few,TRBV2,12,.,TGTGCCAGCAGTGAAGGCACAGATACGCAGTATTTT,CASSEGTDTQYF
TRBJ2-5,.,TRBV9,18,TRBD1,TGTGCCAGCAGCGAGGGACGGGGGACAGGGGGCTTTCAAGAGACCCAGTACTTC,CASSEGRGTGGFQETQYF
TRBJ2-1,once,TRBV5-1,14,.,TGCGCCAGCAGCTTGGCCTTCGGAGCGAATGAGCAGTTCTTC,CASSLAFGANEQFF
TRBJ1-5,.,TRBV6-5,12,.,TGTGCCAGCGGGAGGGATAATCAGCCCCAGCATTTT,CASGRDNQPQHF
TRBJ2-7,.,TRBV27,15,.,TGTGCCAGCAGTCTAACGGGTGTCGGCTCCTACGAGCAGTACTTC,CASSLTGVGSYEQYF
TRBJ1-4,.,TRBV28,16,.,TGTGCCAGCAGAAGGAGGTCGGTTGCAACTAATGAAAAACTGTTTTTT,CASRRRSVATNEKLFF
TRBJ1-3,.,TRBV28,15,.,TGTGCCAGCACTCTCCGGGCACTCTCTGGAAACACCATATATTTT,CASTLRALSGNTIYF
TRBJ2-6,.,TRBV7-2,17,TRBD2,TGTGCCAGCAGCCAGGGACTAGCGGGAGTTGGGGCCAACGTCCTGACTTTC,CASSQGLAGVGANVLTF
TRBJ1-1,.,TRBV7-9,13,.,TGTGCCAGCAGCTTACCGATTCGGTTTGAAGCTTTCTTT,CASSLPIRFEAFF
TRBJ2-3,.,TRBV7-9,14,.,TGTGCCAGCAGCCGTCCCTTGGGCACAGATACGCAGTATTTT,CASSRPLGTDTQYF
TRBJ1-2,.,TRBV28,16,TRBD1,TGTGCCAGCAGTTCGAGACAGGGGGGTTATTACTATGGCTACACCTTC,CASSSRQGGYYYGYTF
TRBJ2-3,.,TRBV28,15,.,TGTGCCAGCAGCCCCGGGGATCCTAGCACAGATACGCAGTATTTT,CASSPGDPSTDTQYF
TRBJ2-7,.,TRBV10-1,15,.,TGCGCCAGCAGTGAGTCTACAGGGCTTGGGTACGAGCAGTACTTC,CASSESTGLGYEQYF
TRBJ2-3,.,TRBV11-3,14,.,TGTGCCAGCAGCCCTCAGGGTCTCACAGATACGCAGTATTTT,CASSPQGLTDTQYF
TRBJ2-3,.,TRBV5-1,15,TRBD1,TGCGCCAGCAGCGGAAACAGGGGGCCCACAGATACGCAGTATTTT,CASSGNRGPTDTQYF
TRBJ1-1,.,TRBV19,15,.,TGTGCCAGTAGTATAGTAGAAGGGGGTACCGCTGAAGCTTTCTTT,CASSIVEGGTAEAFF
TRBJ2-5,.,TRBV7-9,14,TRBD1,TGTGCCAGCAGCGTGACAGGGGGCTGGGAGACCCAGTACTTC,CASSVTGGWETQYF
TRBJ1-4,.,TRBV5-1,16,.,TGCGCCAGCAGCCGAGAGTCCGCCGGAAGCAATGAAAAACTGTTTTTT,CASSRESAGSNEKLFF
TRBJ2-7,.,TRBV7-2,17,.,TGTGCCAGCAGCTTACTGTCGGGAACAAAGAGCTCCTACGAGCAGTACTTC,CASSLLSGTKSSYEQYF
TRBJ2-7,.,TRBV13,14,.,TGTGCCAGCAGCTTACAGGGGAAGGTAGGGGAGCAGTACTTC,CASSLQGKVGEQYF
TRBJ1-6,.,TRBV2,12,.,TGTGCCAGCCGCAGGGAAAATTCACCCCTCCACTTT,CASRRENSPLHF
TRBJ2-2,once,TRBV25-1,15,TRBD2,TGTGCCAGCAGCTTAGCGGGAGTCAACACCGGGGAGCTGTTTTTT,CASSLAGVNTGELFF
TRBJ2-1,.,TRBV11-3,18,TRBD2,TGTGCCAGCAGCTTAGATGAAACTAGCGGGAGGGCCGGGGGTGAGCAGTTCTTC,CASSLDETSGRAGGEQFF
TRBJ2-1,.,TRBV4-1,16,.,TGCGCCAGCAGCCAAGTGGGGGGGGCGGTATACAATGAGCAGTTCTTC,CASSQVGGAVYNEQFF
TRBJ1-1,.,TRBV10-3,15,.,TGTGCCATCAGTGATCCGCAGGGGATACACACTGAAGCTTTCTTT,CAISDPQGIHTEAFF
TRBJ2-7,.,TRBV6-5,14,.,TGTGCCAGCAGTCCGACTCTAGCGAGATACGAGCAGTACTTC,CASSPTLARYEQYF
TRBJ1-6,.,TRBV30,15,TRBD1,TGTGCCTGGAGTACACAGCAGGGGGTAGGTTCACCCCTCCACTTT,CAWSTQQGVGSPLHF
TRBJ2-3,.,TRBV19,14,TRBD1,TGTGCCAGTAGTCAAGGACAGGGCAGGTACACGCAGTATTTT,CASSQGQGRYTQYF
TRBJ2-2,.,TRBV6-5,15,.,TGTGCCAGCAAGACGCCCCTCGGGGCCAGGGGGGAGCTGTTTTTT,CASKTPLGARGELFF
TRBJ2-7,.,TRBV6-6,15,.,TGTGCCAGCAGTTCCCCCGGGAGTAGCAGATACGAGCAGTACTTC,CASSSPGSSRYEQYF
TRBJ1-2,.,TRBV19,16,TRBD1,TGTGCCAGTAGTAGCGGACAGGGCCAAGCTAACTATGGCTACACCTTC,CASSSGQGQANYGYTF
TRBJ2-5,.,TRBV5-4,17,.,TGTGCCAGCAGCTTGAGTCGACCCTCGGCCGCGGAAGAGACCCAGTACTTC,CASSLSRPSAAEETQYF
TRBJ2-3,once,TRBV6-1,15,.,TGTGCCAGCAGTGAAGATTGGGGGGTCGGAGATACGCAGTATTTT,CASSEDWGVGDTQYF
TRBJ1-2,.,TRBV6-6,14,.,TGTGCCAGCAGACTTTTACAGGGAGGCCATGGCTACACCTTC,CASRLLQGGHGYTF
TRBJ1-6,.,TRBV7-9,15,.,TGTGCCAGCAGCTTAGCGTTGACAAGGGGTTCACCCCTCCACTTT,CASSLALTRGSPLHF
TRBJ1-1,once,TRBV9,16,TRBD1,TGTGCCAGCAGCGTAGGGGGGACAGGGAGGCCCACTGAAGCTTTCTTT,CASSVGGTGRPTEAFF
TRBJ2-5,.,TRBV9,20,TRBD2,TGTGCCAGCAGCGTGGGGACTAGCGGGGGGTACTTGGGAAGCCAAGAGACCCAGTACTTC,CASSVGTSGGYLGSQETQYF
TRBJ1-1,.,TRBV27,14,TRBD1,TGTGCCAGCAGGACAAAAGGGGGCGGCACTGAAGCTTTCTTT,CASRTKGGGTEAFF
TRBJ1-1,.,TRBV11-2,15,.,TGTGCCAGCAGCTTAGAAGGCAGGGCGGACACTGAAGCTTTCTTT,CASSLEGRADTEAFF
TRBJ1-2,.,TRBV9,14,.,TGTGCCAGCAGCGTAGATGGGACGAACTATGGCTACACCTTC,CASSVDGTNYGYTF
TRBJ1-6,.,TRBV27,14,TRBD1,TGTGCCAGCAGGCAAGGACAGGGCATTTCACCCCTCCACTTT,CASRQGQGISPLHF
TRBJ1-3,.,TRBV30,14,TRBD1,TGTGCCTGGAGAGGGGGCGGCTCTGGAAACACCATATATTTT,CAWRGGGSGNTIYF
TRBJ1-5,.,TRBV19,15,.,TGTGCCAGTTCAGGGGCGGGTCTGAGCAATCAGCCCCAGCATTTT,CASSGAGLSNQPQHF
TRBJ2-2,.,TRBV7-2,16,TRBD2,TGTGCCAGCGGGACTAGCGGGAGCATAAGGACCGGGGAGCTGTTTTTT,CASGTSGSIRTGELFF
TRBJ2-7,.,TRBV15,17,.,TGTGCCACCAGCCCGCGATCACTGGCCCTGACGGCCTACGAGCAGTACTTC,CATSPRSLALTAYEQYF
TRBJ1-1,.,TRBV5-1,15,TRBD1,TGCGCCAGCAGCTTTTCCGGGACAGGGGGCTCCGAAGCTTTCTTT,CASSFSGTGGSEAFF
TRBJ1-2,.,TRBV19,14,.,TGTGCCAGTAGTATCATTCAGGTTGGTGGCGGCTACACCTTC,CASSIIQVGGGYTF
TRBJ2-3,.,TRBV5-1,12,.,TGCGCCAGCAGAATGGGGTCAGATACGCAGTATTTT,CASRMGSDTQYF
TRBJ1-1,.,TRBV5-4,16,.,TGTGCCAGCAGAGTCCGGGACGGCCCCGGAAACACTGAAGCTTTCTTT,CASRVRDGPGNTEAFF